This T cell receptor beta chain was documented in a study of cytomegalovirus exposure and HLA in healthy donors. The donors gave bone marrow, and they were healthy. Overall study results and limits: In a later analysis, at a false discovery rate of 0.05, about 17,000 TCR beta sequences matched HLA alleles. Further analysis was carried out later, and it showed several of the most significant clusters appearing linked to common viral pathogens.

Researchers ran the PCR with 60 Vbeta and 13 Jbeta primers. Profiling relied on immunoSEQ multiplex PCR, and the TCRdb table lists in-frame clones only, not all of them. The ten most abundant clones cover approximately 1.7% of a sample with around 71,000 clones. CDR1 LNHNV and CDR2 YYDKDF come from the germline V gene (reference sequence). This CDR3 comprises 14 residues. V lost 7 bases, J lost 6 bases, and 6 bases stayed unmatched. Turning to this clone: Its matching antigen is unknown.

The genes are TRBV15 and TRBJ1-4; 9 bases map to TRBD1. The TCR comes from a woman in her thirties in good health and CMV-seronegative. The sequenced material came from PBMCs. DNA of the CDR3: TGTGCCACCATCCCGGACAGGGGATATGAAAAACTGTTTTTT. Encoded protein: CATIPDRGYEKLFF.